The clone carrying this T cell receptor beta chain was recorded at least ten times. Antigen unknown. This CDR3 has 15 amino acids. J lost 2 bases, V lost 1 base, and 4 bases had no gene match. Germline V gives CDR1 MNHEY, CDR2 SVGAGI. Amplification of TCR beta CDR3 regions used RNA as the template. First-round RT-PCR with HTBI primers amplified the TCR CDR3 region. MiXCR was run by TCRdb on the multiplex PCR reads, yielding one entry per CDR3 protein. The sample consists of 380,000 or so distinct CDR3 sequences, over 15% of them appearing once. This sample stems from a study of T cells in Graves' hyperthyroidism and ophthalmopathy. Across 18 months, stable Graves' hyperthyroidism was marked by no progression to ophthalmopathy. Findings and limits, study-wide: Ophthalmopathy was predicted by the model a median of approximately 6 months ahead of onset. Within blood appeared most thyroid clonotypes that had expanded above 0.001. A model using 13 V-J features told ophthalmopathy apart from stable hyperthyroidism.

Material for sequencing was blood. This TCR was sampled from a woman in her late teens or twenties with Graves' hyperthyroidism. The chain recombines TRBV6-5 with TRBJ1-1, with 7 bases fitting TRBD1. In nucleotides, the CDR3 is TGTGCCAGCAGTTACTTCGGGACAGACAACACTGAAGCTTTCTTT. Protein: CASSYFGTDNTEAFF.